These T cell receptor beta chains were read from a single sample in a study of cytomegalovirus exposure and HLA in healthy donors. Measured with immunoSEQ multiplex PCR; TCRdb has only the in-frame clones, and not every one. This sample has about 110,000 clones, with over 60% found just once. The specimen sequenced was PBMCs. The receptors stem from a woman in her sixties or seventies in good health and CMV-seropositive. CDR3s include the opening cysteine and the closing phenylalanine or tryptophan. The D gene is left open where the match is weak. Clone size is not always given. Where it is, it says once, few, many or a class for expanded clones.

CDR3 protein: CASSNGQGSTEAFF
CDR3 DNA: TGTGCCAGCAGCAACGGGCAGGGTAGCACTGAAGCTTTCTTT
D gene: -
clone size: -
V gene: TRBV6-6
J gene: TRBJ1-1

CDR3 protein: CASSLMQGGWTEAFF
CDR3 DNA: TGTGCCAGCAGTTTAATGCAGGGAGGGTGGACTGAAGCTTTCTTT
D gene: -
clone size: -
V gene: TRBV27
J gene: TRBJ1-1

CDR3 protein: CASSLTSATDTQYF
CDR3 DNA: TGTGCCAGCAGCTTAACTAGCGCGACAGATACGCAGTATTTT
D gene: TRBD2
clone size: -
V gene: TRBV11-2
J gene: TRBJ2-3

CDR3 protein: CAWSDQGDSPLHF
CDR3 DNA: TGTGCCTGGAGCGACCAGGGCGATTCACCCCTCCACTTT
D gene: -
clone size: -
V gene: TRBV30
J gene: TRBJ1-6

CDR3 protein: CASSPRSGTLYGYTF
CDR3 DNA: TGTGCCAGCAGTCCAAGATCCGGGACACTCTATGGCTACACCTTC
D gene: -
clone size: -
V gene: TRBV6-6
J gene: TRBJ1-2

CDR3 protein: CASSSGLAGGTDTQYF
CDR3 DNA: TGTGCCAGCAGCTCCGGACTAGCGGGAGGAACAGATACGCAGTATTTT
D gene: TRBD2
clone size: -
V gene: TRBV7-9
J gene: TRBJ2-3

CDR3 protein: CASSQKRLAGGRGGNNEQFF
CDR3 DNA: TGCGCCAGCAGCCAAAAACGGCTAGCGGGAGGTAGGGGGGGAAACAATGAGCAGTTCTTC
D gene: TRBD2
clone size: once
V gene: TRBV4-1
J gene: TRBJ2-1

CDR3 protein: CASSDSWGTSGGPLHEQYF
CDR3 DNA: TGTGCCAGCAGCGACAGCTGGGGGACTAGCGGGGGTCCGCTTCACGAGCAGTACTTC
D gene: TRBD2
clone size: -
V gene: TRBV6-4
J gene: TRBJ2-7

CDR3 protein: CASSPRTSSPYEQYF
CDR3 DNA: TGTGCCAGCAGCCCCCGGACTAGCAGCCCGTACGAGCAGTACTTC
D gene: TRBD2
clone size: -
V gene: TRBV9
J gene: TRBJ2-7

CDR3 protein: CASSADSPSYNEQFF
CDR3 DNA: TGTGCCAGCAGCGCCGACAGCCCGTCCTACAATGAGCAGTTCTTC
D gene: -
clone size: -
V gene: TRBV9
J gene: TRBJ2-1

CDR3 protein: CASSYNTDTQYF
CDR3 DNA: TGTGCCAGCAGTTACAACACAGATACGCAGTATTTT
D gene: -
clone size: -
V gene: TRBV2
J gene: TRBJ2-3

CDR3 protein: CASNHIGGTGGRNEQFF
CDR3 DNA: TGTGCCAGCAACCATATTGGCGGGACAGGGGGCAGGAATGAGCAGTTCTTC
D gene: TRBD1
clone size: -
V gene: TRBV27
J gene: TRBJ2-1

CDR3 protein: CASSIRQGADNEQFF
CDR3 DNA: TGTGCCAGCAGCATTAGACAGGGGGCGGACAATGAGCAGTTCTTC
D gene: -
clone size: -
V gene: TRBV21-1
J gene: TRBJ2-1

CDR3 protein: CASSIGRNTEAFF
CDR3 DNA: TGTGCCAGTAGTATTGGGAGAAACACTGAAGCTTTCTTT
D gene: -
clone size: -
V gene: TRBV19
J gene: TRBJ1-1

CDR3 protein: CASRVSGVDTQYF
CDR3 DNA: TGTGCCAGCAGGGTGTCGGGGGTAGATACGCAGTATTTT
D gene: -
clone size: -
V gene: TRBV2
J gene: TRBJ2-3

CDR3 protein: CASSQEAWGRSTYNEQFF
CDR3 DNA: TGTGCCAGCAGCCAAGAGGCTTGGGGGAGGTCCACCTACAATGAGCAGTTCTTC
D gene: -
clone size: -
V gene: TRBV4-2
J gene: TRBJ2-1

CDR3 protein: CASSQGAAASSGNTIYF
CDR3 DNA: TGCGCCAGCAGCCAAGGTGCCGCAGCGAGCTCTGGAAACACCATATATTTT
D gene: -
clone size: -
V gene: TRBV4-1
J gene: TRBJ1-3